One T cell receptor (beta chain) is described in this entry. This sample stems from a study of cytomegalovirus exposure and HLA in healthy donors. The primer mix had 60 Vbeta and 13 Jbeta primers. Sequencing was performed with immunoSEQ multiplex PCR; in TCRdb, only in-frame clones are kept and a portion is missing. Recorded for this sample: 150,000 to 200,000 clones. CDR3 length equals 14 residues. CDR1 is MNHEY, CDR2 SVGAGI, per germline. With 0 bases removed from V and 4 bases from J, the gap between germline ends came to 9 bases. The clonotype comes from a woman in her fifties or sixties in good health and CMV-seronegative. The chain joins TRBV6-5 to TRBJ1-1; no clear D. Sequenced input: PBMCs. DNA of the CDR3: TGTGCCAGCAGTTACTCGAGAGGCGGCACTGAAGCTTTCTTT. This codes for CASSYSRGGTEAFF.